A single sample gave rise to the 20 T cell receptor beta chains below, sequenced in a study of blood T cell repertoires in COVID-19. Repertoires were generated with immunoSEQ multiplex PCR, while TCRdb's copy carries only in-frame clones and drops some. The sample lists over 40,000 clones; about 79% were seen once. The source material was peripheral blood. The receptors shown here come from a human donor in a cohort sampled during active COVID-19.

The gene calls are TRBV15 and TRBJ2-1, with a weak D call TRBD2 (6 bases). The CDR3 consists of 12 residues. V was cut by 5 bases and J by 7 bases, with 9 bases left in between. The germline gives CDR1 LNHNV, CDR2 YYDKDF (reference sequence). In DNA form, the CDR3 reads TGTGCCACCAGCGGGGGGATGAATGAGCAGTTCTTC. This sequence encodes CATSGGMNEQFF. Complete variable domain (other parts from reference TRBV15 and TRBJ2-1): DAMVIQNPRYQVTQFGKPVTLSCSQTLNHNVMYWYQQKSSQAPKLLFHYYDKDFNNEADTPDNFQSRRPNTSFCFLDIRSPGLGDTAMYLCATSGGMNEQFFGPGTRLTVL.

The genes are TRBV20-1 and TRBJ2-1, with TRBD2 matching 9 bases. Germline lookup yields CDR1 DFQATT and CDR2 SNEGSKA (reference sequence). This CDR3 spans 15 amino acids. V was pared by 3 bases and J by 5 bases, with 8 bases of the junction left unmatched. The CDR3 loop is CSASWAGGPHNEQFF. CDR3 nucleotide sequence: TGCAGTGCTAGTTGGGCGGGAGGGCCCCACAATGAGCAGTTCTTC.

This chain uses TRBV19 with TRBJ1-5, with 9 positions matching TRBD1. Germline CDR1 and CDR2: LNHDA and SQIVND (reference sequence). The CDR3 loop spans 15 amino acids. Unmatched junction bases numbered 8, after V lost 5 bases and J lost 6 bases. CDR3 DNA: TGTGCCAGTAGTGCCCCGGGACAGGGAGGTCAGCCCCAGCATTTT. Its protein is CASSAPGQGGQPQHF.

As DNA, the CDR3 is TGTGCCAGCATTCCCGGGGGACAGGGTTATGGCTACACCTTC. It specifies CASIPGGQGYGYTF. The chain employs TRBV28 and TRBJ1-2; TRBD1 agrees at 9 bases. Looked up from germline, CDR1 is MDHEN and CDR2 is SYDVKM. The CDR3 is 14 amino acids. V was pared by 7 bases and J by 5 bases, with 8 bases of the junction left unmatched.

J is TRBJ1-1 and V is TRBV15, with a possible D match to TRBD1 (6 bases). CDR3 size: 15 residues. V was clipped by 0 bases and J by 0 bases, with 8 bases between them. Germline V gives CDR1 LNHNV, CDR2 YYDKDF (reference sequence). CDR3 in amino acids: CATSREDRLNTEAFF. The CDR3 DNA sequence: TGTGCCACCAGCAGAGAAGACAGGTTGAACACTGAAGCTTTCTTT.

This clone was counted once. The CDR3 region is CASSRSGDNYGYTF. The CDR3 region has the DNA TGTGCCAGCAGCCGCTCAGGGGACAACTATGGCTACACCTTC. This chain uses TRBV7-9 with TRBJ1-2; D possibly corresponds to TRBD1 (6 bases). Per germline, CDR1 SEHNR and CDR2 FQNEAQ (reference sequence). There are 14 residues in the CDR3. Trimming cost V 5 bases and J 2 bases, with 12 bases left between them.

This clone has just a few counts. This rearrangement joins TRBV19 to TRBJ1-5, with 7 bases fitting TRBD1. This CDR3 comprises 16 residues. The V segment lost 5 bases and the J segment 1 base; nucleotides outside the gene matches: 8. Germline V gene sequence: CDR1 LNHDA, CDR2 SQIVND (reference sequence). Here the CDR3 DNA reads TGTGCCAGTAGTCTCACGGGGACAGTAAGCAATCAGCCCCAGCATTTT. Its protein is CASSLTGTVSNQPQHF.

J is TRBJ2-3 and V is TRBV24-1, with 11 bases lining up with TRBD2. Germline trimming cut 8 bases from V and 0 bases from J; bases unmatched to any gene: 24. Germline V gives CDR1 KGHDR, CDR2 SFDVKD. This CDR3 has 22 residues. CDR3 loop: CATNQRGGPSGRLEGSTDTQYF. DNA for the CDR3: TGTGCCACCAACCAGAGGGGGGGACCTAGCGGGAGGCTGGAGGGTAGCACAGATACGCAGTATTTT.

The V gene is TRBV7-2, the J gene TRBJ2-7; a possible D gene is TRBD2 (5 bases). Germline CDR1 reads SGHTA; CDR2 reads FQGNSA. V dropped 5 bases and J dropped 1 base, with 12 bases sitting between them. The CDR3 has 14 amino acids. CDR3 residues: CASSGRETSYEQYF. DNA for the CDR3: TGTGCCAGCAGCGGAAGGGAGACGTCCTACGAGCAGTACTTC.

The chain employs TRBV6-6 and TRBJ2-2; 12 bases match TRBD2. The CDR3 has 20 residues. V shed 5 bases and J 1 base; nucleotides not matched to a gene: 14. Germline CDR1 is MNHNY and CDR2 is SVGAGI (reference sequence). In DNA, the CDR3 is TGTGCCAGCAGTCTCTACGCATCGACTAGCGGGAGATTGAACACCGGGGAGCTGTTTTTT. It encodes CASSLYASTSGRLNTGELFF.

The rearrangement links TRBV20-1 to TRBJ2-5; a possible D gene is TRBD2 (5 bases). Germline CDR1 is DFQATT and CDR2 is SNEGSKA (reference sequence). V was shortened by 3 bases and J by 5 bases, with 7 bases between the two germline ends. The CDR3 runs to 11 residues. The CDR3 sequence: CSASGSETQYF. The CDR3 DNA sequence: TGCAGTGCTAGTGGGAGTGAGACCCAGTACTTC.

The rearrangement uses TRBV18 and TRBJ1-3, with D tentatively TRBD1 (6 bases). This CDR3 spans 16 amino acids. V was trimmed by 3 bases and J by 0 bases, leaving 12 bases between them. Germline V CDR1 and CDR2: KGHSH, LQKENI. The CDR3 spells CASSPDTGFSGNTIYF. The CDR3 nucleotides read TGTGCCAGCTCACCGGATACAGGGTTCTCTGGAAACACCATATATTTT.

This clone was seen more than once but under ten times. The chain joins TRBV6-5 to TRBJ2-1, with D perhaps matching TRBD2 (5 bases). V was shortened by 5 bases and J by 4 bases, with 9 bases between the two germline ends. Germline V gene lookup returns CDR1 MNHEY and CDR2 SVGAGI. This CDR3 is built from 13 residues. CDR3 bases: TGTGCCAGCAGTCTGGACTCTTACAATGAGCAGTTCTTC. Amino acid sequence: CASSLDSYNEQFF.

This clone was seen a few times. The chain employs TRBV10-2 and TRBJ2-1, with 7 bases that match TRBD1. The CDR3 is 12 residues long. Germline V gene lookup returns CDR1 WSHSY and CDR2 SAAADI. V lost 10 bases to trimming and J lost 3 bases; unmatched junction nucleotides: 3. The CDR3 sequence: CAIRTGYNEQFF. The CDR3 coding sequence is TGCGCCATCAGGACAGGCTACAATGAGCAGTTCTTC.

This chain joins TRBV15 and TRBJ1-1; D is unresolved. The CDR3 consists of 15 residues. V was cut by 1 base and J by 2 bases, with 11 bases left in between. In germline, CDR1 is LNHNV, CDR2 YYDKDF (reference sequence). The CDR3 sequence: CATSRAYTQNTEAFF. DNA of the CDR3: TGTGCCACCAGCAGAGCATACACCCAAAACACTGAAGCTTTCTTT.

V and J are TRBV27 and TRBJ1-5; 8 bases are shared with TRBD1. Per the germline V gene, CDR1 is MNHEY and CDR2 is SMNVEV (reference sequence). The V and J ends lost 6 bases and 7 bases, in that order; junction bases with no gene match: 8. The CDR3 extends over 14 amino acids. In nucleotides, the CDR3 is TGTGCCAGCAGCCGATCGACAGGGGTGCAGCCCCAGCATTTT. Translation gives CASSRSTGVQPQHF.

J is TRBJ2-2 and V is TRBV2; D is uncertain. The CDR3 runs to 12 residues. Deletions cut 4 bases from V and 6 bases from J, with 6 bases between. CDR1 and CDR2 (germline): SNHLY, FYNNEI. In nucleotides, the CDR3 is TGTGCCAGCAGTGGCGAGGCCGGGGAGCTGTTTTTT. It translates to CASSGEAGELFF.

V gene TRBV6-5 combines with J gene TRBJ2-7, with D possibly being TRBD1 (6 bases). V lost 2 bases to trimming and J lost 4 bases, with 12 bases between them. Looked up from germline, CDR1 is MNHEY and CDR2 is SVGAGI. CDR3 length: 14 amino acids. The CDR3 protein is CASSYKTGQYEQYF. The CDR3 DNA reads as TGTGCCAGCAGTTACAAGACAGGCCAATACGAGCAGTACTTC.

CDR3 sequence (DNA): TGTGCCAGCAGCTTAGCGGGACAGGGTCTTGCAAAACTGTTTTTT. It encodes CASSLAGQGLAKLFF. The chain couples TRBV7-2 to TRBJ1-4; 9 bases fit TRBD1. V was pared by 0 bases and J by 10 bases, with 6 bases of the junction left unmatched. CDR3 length: 15 amino acids. The germline V gene has CDR1 SGHTA and CDR2 FQGNSA.

The CDR3 is CASSYRGYGYTF. Written as DNA, the CDR3 is TGTGCCAGCAGTTACAGGGGCTATGGCTACACCTTC. The J gene is TRBJ1-2, the V gene TRBV27, with 7 bases identical to TRBD1. The V gene's germline CDR1 is MNHEY and CDR2 SMNVEV (reference sequence). This CDR3 has 12 residues. Losses at the gene ends were 4 bases for V and 4 bases for J; bases not matched to a gene: 0.